The 26 T cell receptor beta chains in this list originate from one sample, sequenced in a study of cytomegalovirus exposure and HLA in healthy donors. PCR amplification relied on 60 Vbeta primers (plus 13 Jbeta primers). The protocol was immunoSEQ multiplex PCR, while the TCRdb copy is restricted to in-frame clones and leaves out a portion. This sample carries over 75,000 clones, with about 0.61% going to the ten biggest clones. The sequenced material came from PBMCs. Source of these receptors: a man between 50 and 59 years old in good health and CMV-seronegative.

The CDR3 nucleotides are TGCGCCAGTCGGACTGTACTTGGGAATGAGCAGTTCTTC. This codes for CASRTVLGNEQFF. The gene calls are TRBV5-1 and TRBJ2-1; weak D call: TRBD2 (5 bases). V lost 8 bases to trimming and J lost 7 bases, with 16 bases between them. CDR3 length: 13 amino acids. Germline loops: CDR1 SGHRS, CDR2 YFSETQ.

As DNA, the CDR3 is TGTGCCAGCAGCCCCGGGTTGTCCATGATCACAGATACGCAGTATTTT. Translated, it gives CASSPGLSMITDTQYF. The rearrangement joins TRBV7-3 to TRBJ2-3, with unresolved D. V lost 5 bases to trimming and J lost 2 bases, with 17 bases between them. CDR1 SGHTA and CDR2 FQGTGA come from the germline V gene. This CDR3 is built from 16 residues.

This chain links TRBV5-1 with TRBJ2-5, with D maybe TRBD1 (5 bases). V was trimmed by 5 bases and J by 1 base, leaving 18 bases between them. Per the germline V gene, CDR1 is SGHRS and CDR2 is YFSETQ. The CDR3 totals 16 residues. The CDR3 loop reads CASSISGRVTQETQYF. The CDR3, as DNA: TGCGCCAGCAGTATCTCGGGCAGGGTGACCCAAGAGACCCAGTACTTC.

The chain couples TRBV28 to TRBJ1-2, with TRBD1 as a possible D gene (6 bases). V was pared by 6 bases and J by 13 bases, with 24 bases between. CDR3 length equals 14 residues. Germline V lookup: CDR1 MDHEN, CDR2 SYDVKM. The CDR3 sequence is CASSSPTGKSGATF. CDR3 DNA sequence: TGTGCCAGCAGCTCACCGACCGGTAAATCAGGGGCCACCTTC.

This clone is called medium-sized based on its frequency. The chain links TRBV6-5 to TRBJ2-7, with TRBD2 as a possible D gene (6 bases). V shed 8 bases and J shed 5 bases, with 19 bases lying between them. Germline V gene data show CDR1 as MNHEY and CDR2 as SVGAGI. This CDR3 has 14 amino acids. In DNA form, the CDR3 reads TGTGCCAGCGGCGGGACCGGACCTTGGGACGAGCAGTACTTC. As protein: CASGGTGPWDEQYF.

V and J are TRBV5-1 and TRBJ1-1; TRBD1 matches 9 bases. CDR1 and CDR2 (germline): SGHRS, YFSETQ. V lost 0 bases, J lost 5 bases, and 2 bases stayed unmatched. This CDR3 comprises 14 residues. The CDR3 DNA is TGCGCCAGCAGCTTGGACGGGACAGGGACTGAAGCTTTCTTT. Protein product: CASSLDGTGTEAFF.

The chain has TRBV4-2 and TRBJ2-7; 7 nucleotides align to TRBD2. Trimming cost V 2 bases and J 2 bases; bases outside gene matches: 3. CDR3 length: 14 residues. Germline assignment: CDR1 LGHNA and CDR2 YNFKEQ. CDR3: CASSQSGATYEQYF. CDR3 sequence (DNA): TGTGCCAGCAGCCAAAGCGGGGCGACCTACGAGCAGTACTTC.

This rearrangement joins TRBV7-9 to TRBJ1-4; D may be TRBD1 (6 bases). This CDR3 spans 14 amino acids. Germline V gene sequence: CDR1 SEHNR, CDR2 FQNEAQ (reference sequence). Trimming removed 1 base from V and 8 bases from J, with 11 bases in between. The CDR3 nucleotides read TGTGCCAGCAGCTTAGAACAGGGAATCGAAAAACTGTTTTTT. Translated, it gives CASSLEQGIEKLFF.

The chain links TRBV4-3 to TRBJ2-7; D gene uncertain. V lost 0 bases and J 0 bases, leaving 6 bases between the germline ends. Germline CDR1 reads LGHNA; CDR2 reads YSLEER. This CDR3 spans 14 amino acids. The CDR3 region is CASSQEGSSYEQYF. As DNA, the CDR3 is TGCGCCAGCAGCCAAGAGGGCAGCTCCTACGAGCAGTACTTC.

The rearrangement links TRBV10-1 to TRBJ2-7; D is perhaps TRBD1 (5 bases). V lost 2 bases, J lost 7 bases, and 12 bases lay in between. This CDR3 comprises 13 residues. Germline-derived CDR1 and CDR2 are WNHNN and SYGVQD (reference sequence). CDR3 sequence reads: CASSEPGSTEQYF. The CDR3 nucleotides read TGCGCCAGCAGTGAGCCAGGGTCGACGGAGCAGTACTTC.

This chain uses TRBV5-1 with TRBJ2-7, with D hard to call. The V gene's germline CDR1 is SGHRS and CDR2 YFSETQ. Between the trimmed V and J ends, which lost 0 bases and 2 bases, there was a span of 6 bases. The CDR3 spans 13 residues. The CDR3 is CASSLDLPYEQYF. For the CDR3, the DNA is TGCGCCAGCAGCTTGGATCTCCCCTACGAGCAGTACTTC. Full variable domain (outside the CDR3, taken from reference TRBV5-1 and TRBJ2-7): KAGVTQTPRYLIKTRGQQVTLSCSPISGHRSVSWYQQTPGQGLQFLFEYFSETQRNKGNFPGRFSGRQFSNSRSEMNVSTLELGDSALYLCASSLDLPYEQYFGPGTRLTVT.

The chain links TRBV19 to TRBJ2-5, with TRBD1 matching 8 bases. This CDR3 region has 15 residues. V dropped 5 bases and J dropped 0; count of bases not matched to a gene: 5. CDR1 is LNHDA and CDR2 is SQIVND in the germline V gene (reference sequence). The CDR3 here is CASSRTGRYQETQYF. The CDR3 coding sequence is TGTGCCAGTAGTCGGACAGGGAGGTACCAAGAGACCCAGTACTTC.

J is TRBJ1-5 and V is TRBV2, with 9 bases matching TRBD1. Germline CDR1 and CDR2: SNHLY and FYNNEI. The length of the CDR3 is 16 residues. V trimming: 3 bases; J trimming: 5 bases; junction bases outside the gene matches: 8. The CDR3 is CASSELGQGRYQPQHF. The CDR3 DNA follows: TGTGCCAGCAGTGAGTTGGGACAGGGAAGGTATCAGCCCCAGCATTTT.

About this clone: The junction shows a germline mismatch at one end, possibly a read error. V is TRBV4-1 and J is TRBJ2-1, with 9 bases aligning to TRBD2. CDR3 size: 18 residues. The germline CDR1 and CDR2 sequences are MGHRA and YSYEKL. The CDR3 sequence is CASSRGFSGGSSDNEQFF. CDR3 sequence (DNA): TGCGCCAGCAGCCGAGGGTTTAGCGGGGGAAGCTCCGACAATGAGCAGTTCTTC.

About this clone itself: The junction does not match germline at one end; this may be a read error. Other DNA sequences in this specimen translate into the identical CDR3. The chain links TRBV6-5 to TRBJ1-4, with 7 bases identical to TRBD1. The germline V gene encodes CDR1 MNHEY and CDR2 SVGAGI. There are 14 residues in the CDR3. CDR3 DNA: TGTGCCAGCAGTTACAGACAGGGAATCGAAAAGCTGTTTTTT. It encodes CASSYRQGIEKLFF.

The DNA of the CDR3 is TGTGCCAGCAGCTTAGGACCAGCGGGGGGACCCTACGAGCAGTACTTC. This encodes CASSLGPAGGPYEQYF. This chain connects TRBV7-2 to TRBJ2-7; 9 bases line up with TRBD2. Germline V gene lookup returns CDR1 SGHTA and CDR2 FQGNSA. V lost 1 base and J lost 2; bases outside the gene matches: 6. This CDR3 is 16 amino acids long.

The rearrangement uses TRBV5-8 and TRBJ2-5, with a weak D call TRBD2 (5 bases). The V end was cut by 4 bases, the J end by 2 bases, with 12 bases between. This CDR3 has 14 residues. Germline V gene lookup returns CDR1 SGHTS and CDR2 YDEGEE. Here the CDR3 reads CASSAPPGQETQYF. Here the CDR3 DNA reads TGTGCCAGCAGCGCCCCCCCGGGGCAAGAGACCCAGTACTTC.

The chain carries TRBV19 and TRBJ2-1; unclear D gene. CDR1 and CDR2 from the germline V gene are LNHDA and SQIVND (reference sequence). The CDR3 has 11 amino acids. Trimming took 11 bases from V and 7 from J, leaving 12 bases between them. The CDR3 sequence is CASSSHNEQFF. CDR3 in DNA: TGTGCCTCAAGTAGTCATAATGAGCAGTTCTTC.

V usage is TRBV2 and J usage is TRBJ1-2; TRBD1 agrees at 9 bases. There are 16 residues in the CDR3. CDR1 and CDR2 (germline): SNHLY, FYNNEI. V trimming: 0 bases; J trimming: 8 bases; junction bases outside the gene matches: 10. For the CDR3, the DNA is TGTGCCAGCAGTGAAGCGATGGGACAGGGTTTAGGCGGCTACACCTTC. Its protein product is CASSEAMGQGLGGYTF.

This chain joins TRBV28 and TRBJ1-6; D perhaps matches TRBD1 (6 bases). V lost 6 bases to trimming and J lost 7 bases, with 10 bases between them. CDR3 length equals 13 residues. Germline CDR1 and CDR2: MDHEN and SYDVKM. In DNA form, the CDR3 reads TGTGCCAGCAGGCGACAGGAAAATTCACCCCTCCACTTT. Translated, it gives CASRRQENSPLHF.

The V gene is TRBV5-1, the J gene TRBJ2-5; possibly TRBD2 for D (7 bases). V lost 4 bases to trimming and J lost 2 bases, with 15 bases between them. The CDR3 is 15 amino acids. Germline assignment: CDR1 SGHRS and CDR2 YFSETQ. The CDR3 coding sequence is TGCGCCAGCAGCCCCGGGGGGCGTCCACAAGAGACCCAGTACTTC. This translates into CASSPGGRPQETQYF.

The V gene is TRBV4-2, the J gene TRBJ1-1; D unclear. The CDR3 runs 13 residues. Between the trimmed V and J ends, which lost 1 base and 4 bases, there was a span of 7 bases. Germline V gene sequence: CDR1 LGHNA, CDR2 YNFKEQ. The DNA of the CDR3 is TGTGCCAGCAGCCAAGTCCGGGGCACTGAAGCTTTCTTT. It translates to CASSQVRGTEAFF.

This chain connects TRBV2 to TRBJ2-7; 7 bases agree with TRBD1. V shed 6 bases, J shed 0 bases, and the junction held 8 bases outside the gene matches. This CDR3 contains 15 residues. Germline-derived CDR1 and CDR2 are SNHLY and FYNNEI. The CDR3, as DNA: TGTGCCAGCAGGAACGGGACAGCGAGCTCCTACGAGCAGTACTTC. Translating gives CASRNGTASSYEQYF.

The J gene is TRBJ2-3, the V gene TRBV4-3; D gene ambiguous. The V gene's germline CDR1 is LGHNA and CDR2 YSLEER. CDR3 length: 15 amino acids. The ends were cut back, 0 bases at V and 1 base at J, with 8 bases in the middle. The CDR3 nucleotides are TGCGCCAGCAGCCAAGATTCCCCCGGCACAGATACGCAGTATTTT. Encoded protein: CASSQDSPGTDTQYF.

This chain uses TRBV7-9 with TRBJ1-6, with D possibly matching TRBD1 (5 bases). Germline V gives CDR1 SEHNR, CDR2 FQNEAQ (reference sequence). This CDR3 has 18 amino acids. Trimming took 4 bases from V and 9 from J, leaving 25 bases between them. The CDR3 is CASSSSRGYGATSSPLHF. The CDR3 nucleotides are TGTGCCAGCAGCTCATCTCGGGGGTATGGGGCGACGAGTTCACCCCTCCACTTT.

The CDR3 DNA sequence: TGTGCCAGCAGTGAAGTGGGGGCCCGGGACACCATATATTTT. Translated, it gives CASSEVGARDTIYF. The chain uses TRBV6-1 and TRBJ1-3; D perhaps matches TRBD1 (6 bases). CDR1 is MNHNS, CDR2 SASEGT, per germline. The CDR3 length is 14 residues. The ends were cut back, 1 base at V and 8 bases at J, with 12 bases in the middle.